This T cell receptor (beta chain) was recorded in a study of blood T cell dynamics during melanoma immunotherapy. The study's findings and limits: cfDNA rearrangement score rose from T0 to W3 with disease control.

As to this clone: Its antigen is as yet unknown.

Noted time point: pre-treatment baseline. At 12 weeks after first infusion, RECIST 1.1 defined response for most patients. No patient had earlier systemic cancer treatment, concurrent immunosuppressants, or another active cancer. A fixed 40 ng of plasma cfDNA was loaded per sample. The assay was immunoSEQ multiplex PCR, and TCRdb's table has in-frame clones only and misses some. The table lists about 6,300 clones, 80% to 95% of them singletons. This CDR3 has 17 amino acids. The TCR originated in a human donor with melanoma. The V call is TRBV21-1, the J call TRBJ2-5; the table's D call of TRBD2 was not tested on the DNA. TRBV21-1 is deemed a pseudogene. Sequences were derived from cell-free DNA from blood, sampled from a patient treated with checkpoint blockade. DNA of the CDR3: TGTGCCAGCAGCAAAGTGGGTACTAGCGGGGGGAGAGAGACCCAGTACTTC. Protein sequence: CASSKVGTSGGRETQYF.